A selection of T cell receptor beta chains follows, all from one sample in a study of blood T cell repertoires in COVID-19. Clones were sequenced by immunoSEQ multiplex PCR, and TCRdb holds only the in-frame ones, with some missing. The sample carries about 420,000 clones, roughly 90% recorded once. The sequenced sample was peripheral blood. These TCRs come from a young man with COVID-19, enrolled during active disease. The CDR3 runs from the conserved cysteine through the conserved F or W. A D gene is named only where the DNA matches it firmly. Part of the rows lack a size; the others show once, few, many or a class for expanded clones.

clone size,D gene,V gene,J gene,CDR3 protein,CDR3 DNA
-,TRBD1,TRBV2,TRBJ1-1,CASSVDRGNTEAFF,TGTGCCAGCAGTGTTGACAGGGGGAACACTGAAGCTTTCTTT
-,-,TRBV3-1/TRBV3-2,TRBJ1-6,CASRQDISPLHF,TGTGCCAGCAGACAGGACATTTCACCCCTCCACTTT
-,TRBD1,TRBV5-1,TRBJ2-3,CASSLDRGRDTQYF,TGCGCCAGCAGCTTAGACAGGGGTCGCGATACGCAGTATTTT
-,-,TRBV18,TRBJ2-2,CASSRQGTTGELFF,TGTGCCAGCTCACGTCAGGGTACCACCGGGGAGCTGTTTTTT
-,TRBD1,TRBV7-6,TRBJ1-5,CASSAGTANQPQHF,TGTGCCAGCAGCGCCGGGACAGCGAATCAGCCCCAGCATTTT
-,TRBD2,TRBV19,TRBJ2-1,CASSPRTSANNEQFF,TGTGCCAGTAGTCCTAGGACTAGCGCAAACAATGAGCAGTTCTTC
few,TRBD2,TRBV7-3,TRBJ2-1,CASSPSGSGANEQFF,TGTGCCAGCAGCCCGAGCGGGAGTGGAGCCAATGAGCAGTTCTTC
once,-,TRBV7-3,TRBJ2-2,CASSLGTRGPTGELFF,TGTGCCAGCAGCTTAGGGACTAGGGGGCCTACCGGGGAGCTGTTTTTT
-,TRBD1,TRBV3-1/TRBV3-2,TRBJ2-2,CASSQGTGGEIGELFF,TGTGCCAGCAGCCAAGGAACAGGGGGCGAGATCGGGGAGCTGTTTTTT
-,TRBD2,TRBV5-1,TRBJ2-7,CASSLARSGDSYEQYF,TGCGCCAGCAGCTTGGCCAGAAGCGGGGATTCCTACGAGCAGTACTTC
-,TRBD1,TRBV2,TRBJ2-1,CASREDRDNEQFF,TGTGCCAGCAGGGAAGACAGGGACAATGAGCAGTTCTTC
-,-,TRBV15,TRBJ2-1,CATSQRAYNEQFF,TGTGCCACCAGCCAGCGGGCCTACAATGAGCAGTTCTTC
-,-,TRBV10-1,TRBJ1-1,CASSFTDTEAFF,TGCGCCAGCAGTTTTACGGACACTGAAGCTTTCTTT
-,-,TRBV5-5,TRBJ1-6,CASSSRDWGSPLHF,TGTGCCAGCAGCTCCCGGGACTGGGGGTCACCCCTCCACTTT
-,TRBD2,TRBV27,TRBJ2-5,CASSSRLAGGQETQYF,TGTGCCAGCAGTTCCCGACTAGCGGGAGGCCAAGAGACCCAGTACTTC
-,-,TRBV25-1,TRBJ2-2,CASSPSGGGNTGELFF,TGTGCCAGCAGTCCCTCCGGAGGCGGGAACACCGGGGAGCTGTTTTTT